What follows describes a single TCR beta chain. What it recognizes is unknown. This PCR relied on a set of 60 Vbeta primers and 13 Jbeta primers. Here immunoSEQ multiplex PCR was the method, and the copy in TCRdb shows in-frame clones only, minus some. The table has roughly 190,000 clones, 81% seen once. CDR3 length: 15 amino acids. V lost 4 bases, J lost 9 bases, and 4 bases stayed unmatched. The germline gives CDR1 LGHNA, CDR2 YNFKEQ. This sample is part of a study of cytomegalovirus exposure and HLA in healthy donors. Study observations and caveats: About 87% or about 30% of the time was how often most TCR beta V segments were productive, according to an earlier analysis.

The chain carries TRBV4-2 and TRBJ2-1, with 15 bases fitting TRBD2. The sequence was collected from a man between 40 and 49 years old in good health and CMV-seropositive. The sequenced material came from PBMCs. CDR3: CASSRTSGGASEQFF. The DNA for the CDR3 is TGTGCCAGCAGCCGGACTAGCGGGGGGGCGTCTGAGCAGTTCTTC.